This is a list of T cell receptor beta chains from one sample in a study of T cell responses to AZD1222 COVID-19 vaccine. Clones were read by immunoSEQ multiplex PCR, and TCRdb kept only the in-frame ones, dropping some. The sample carries tens of thousands of clones, over 85% recorded once. The sample was peripheral blood, taken on day 0 of AZD1222 vaccination. The receptors stem from an adult in good health. The CDR3 runs from the conserved cysteine through the conserved F or W. Fields, in order: D gene, J gene, V gene, clone size, CDR3 DNA, CDR3 protein. D genes are given only for firm matches. Size tells how often a clone was seen (once, few, many) or the class of an expanded clone, and some rows leave it out.

D: -; J: TRBJ2-7; V: TRBV6-5; size: -; DNA: TGTGCCAGCAGTTACTCGGGGGGTTCTTCCTACGAGCAGTACTTC; CDR3: CASSYSGGSSYEQYF
D: TRBD1; J: TRBJ1-2; V: TRBV7-6; size: -; DNA: TGTGCCAGCAGCTTAGACGAAGGGGGCTACTATGGCTACACCTTC; CDR3: CASSLDEGGYYGYTF
D: TRBD1; J: TRBJ2-3; V: TRBV5-1; size: -; DNA: TGCGCCAGCCGAAAAATTGAGACAGGGACAGATACGCAGTATTTT; CDR3: CASRKIETGTDTQYF
D: -; J: TRBJ1-4; V: TRBV24-1; size: once; DNA: TGTGCCACCAGTGATGCCCAGGGACCAAATGAAAAACTGTTTTTT; CDR3: CATSDAQGPNEKLFF
D: -; J: TRBJ1-1; V: TRBV19; size: -; DNA: TGTGCCAGTACCAAGAGACGGGGGGACACTGAAGCTTTCTTT; CDR3: CASTKRRGDTEAFF
D: -; J: TRBJ1-5; V: TRBV28; size: -; DNA: TGTGCCAGCAGCCGCTGGCAGCCCCAGCATTTT; CDR3: CASSRWQPQHF
D: TRBD1; J: TRBJ2-2; V: TRBV27; size: -; DNA: TGTGCCAGCAGTCGTCGGACAGGCGAGACCGGGGAGCTGTTTTTT; CDR3: CASSRRTGETGELFF
D: -; J: TRBJ2-3; V: TRBV18; size: -; DNA: TGTGCCAGCTCACTGGGACTTATCACAGATACGCAGTATTTT; CDR3: CASSLGLITDTQYF
D: -; J: TRBJ1-6; V: TRBV5-1; size: -; DNA: TGCGCCAGCAGCTTGGGTGGTTCACCCCTCCACTTT; CDR3: CASSLGGSPLHF
D: TRBD1; J: TRBJ2-7; V: TRBV10-3; size: -; DNA: TGTGCCATCAGTGGAACCAGGACAGGGTCCACCTACGAGCAGTACTTC; CDR3: CAISGTRTGSTYEQYF
D: -; J: TRBJ1-3; V: TRBV11-2; size: -; DNA: TGTGCCAGCAGCTTGTACAGGGTCGGAAACACCATATATTTT; CDR3: CASSLYRVGNTIYF
D: -; J: TRBJ2-1; V: TRBV9; size: -; DNA: TGTGCCAGCAGCCTCAGGACTGAGAAGAATGAGCAGTTCTTC; CDR3: CASSLRTEKNEQFF
D: -; J: TRBJ1-5; V: TRBV5-8; size: -; DNA: TGTGCCAGCAGTCCCTTCAGAAATCAGCCCCAGCATTTT; CDR3: CASSPFRNQPQHF
D: -; J: TRBJ2-2; V: TRBV5-6; size: -; DNA: TGTGCCAGCAGTAGGCTGGACGGGGAGCTGTTTTTT; CDR3: CASSRLDGELFF
D: TRBD1; J: TRBJ2-1; V: TRBV6-5; size: -; DNA: TGTGCCAGCAGTAGTTCAGGACAGGGGCTTCGTGAGCAGTTCTTC; CDR3: CASSSSGQGLREQFF
D: -; J: TRBJ2-1; V: TRBV28; size: -; DNA: TGTGCCAGCAGTTCTCCTAGCTCTGGGGTAAGAGGTGAGCAGTTCTTC; CDR3: CASSSPSSGVRGEQFF
D: TRBD2; J: TRBJ2-3; V: TRBV6-1; size: -; DNA: TGTGCCAGCAGTGACCCAGCGGGGAGCACAGATACGCAGTATTTT; CDR3: CASSDPAGSTDTQYF
D: -; J: TRBJ1-2; V: TRBV2; size: -; DNA: TGTGCCAGCAGTGAATTCCCCAGCACGGGAGGGAGTGGCTACACCTTC; CDR3: CASSEFPSTGGSGYTF
D: -; J: TRBJ2-7; V: TRBV9; size: -; DNA: TGTGCCAGCAGCTTGACTACCAAATCCTACGAGCAGTACTTC; CDR3: CASSLTTKSYEQYF
D: TRBD1; J: TRBJ2-5; V: TRBV7-8; size: -; DNA: TGTGCCAGCACCGAGACAGGGTCCCAAGAGACCCAGTACTTC; CDR3: CASTETGSQETQYF
D: -; J: TRBJ2-1; V: TRBV20-1; size: -; DNA: TGCAGTGCTAGGCTTGACAATGAGCAGTTCTTC; CDR3: CSARLDNEQFF
D: -; J: TRBJ1-2; V: TRBV18; size: -; DNA: TGTGCCAGCTCAAGCGGAGGCCTCTATGGCTACACCTTC; CDR3: CASSSGGLYGYTF
D: TRBD1; J: TRBJ1-5; V: TRBV2; size: -; DNA: TGTGCCAGCAGGGGGACAGGTTCTAGCAATCAGCCCCAGCATTTT; CDR3: CASRGTGSSNQPQHF
D: -; J: TRBJ1-1; V: TRBV4-2; size: -; DNA: TGTGCCAGCAGCCAAGACGAAGGGAGCCAGAACACTGAAGCTTTCTTT; CDR3: CASSQDEGSQNTEAFF
D: -; J: TRBJ1-1; V: TRBV29-1; size: -; DNA: TGCAGCGGTGGACGTTTGAACACTGAAGCTTTCTTT; CDR3: CSGGRLNTEAFF
D: TRBD1; J: TRBJ1-1; V: TRBV7-3; size: -; DNA: TGTGCCAGCAGCTTAAAGACAGGGGGGAACACTGAAGCTTTCTTT; CDR3: CASSLKTGGNTEAFF
D: -; J: TRBJ2-7; V: TRBV6-5; size: -; DNA: TGTGCCAGCAGTTACTTCAGGGGCAGGGGGGGCGAGCAGTACTTC; CDR3: CASSYFRGRGGEQYF
D: -; J: TRBJ1-2; V: TRBV29-1; size: -; DNA: TGCAGCGTTGAAGAGCCAGGGTGGAGCTATGGCTACACCTTC; CDR3: CSVEEPGWSYGYTF
D: -; J: TRBJ1-1; V: TRBV3-1/TRBV3-2; size: -; DNA: TGTGCCAGCAGCTCAGCGGGGGGAACTGAAGCTTTCTTT; CDR3: CASSSAGGTEAFF
D: -; J: TRBJ1-4; V: TRBV7-9; size: -; DNA: TGTGCCAGCAGCCCACAGCCGGATGAAAAACTGTTTTTT; CDR3: CASSPQPDEKLFF
D: -; J: TRBJ1-4; V: TRBV3-1/TRBV3-2; size: -; DNA: TGTGCCAGCAGTCCACGGACAGATAATGAAAAACTGTTTTTT; CDR3: CASSPRTDNEKLFF
D: -; J: TRBJ1-1; V: TRBV28; size: -; DNA: TGTGCCAGCAGTTTAAGGGCGAGTAATAGGTTCACTGAAGCTTTCTTT; CDR3: CASSLRASNRFTEAFF
D: TRBD1; J: TRBJ1-6; V: TRBV2; size: -; DNA: TGTGCCAGCAGTGCACAGGGGGCTTCACCCCTCCACTTT; CDR3: CASSAQGASPLHF
D: -; J: TRBJ2-7; V: TRBV30; size: -; DNA: TGTGCCTGGAGAGGAACCCCCCGCTACGAGCAGTACTTC; CDR3: CAWRGTPRYEQYF
D: TRBD2; J: TRBJ2-5; V: TRBV7-3; size: -; DNA: TGTGCCAGCAGCTCGACTAGCGGGGGCGAGCAGACCCAGTACTTC; CDR3: CASSSTSGGEQTQYF
D: TRBD2; J: TRBJ2-7; V: TRBV29-1; size: -; DNA: TGCAGCGACGATCGGGTAGCGGGAGACCGTTACGAGCAGTACTTC; CDR3: CSDDRVAGDRYEQYF
D: TRBD1; J: TRBJ1-1; V: TRBV19; size: once; DNA: TGTGCCAGTAGTATATTAGGGACAGGTGAAACTGAAGCTTTCTTT; CDR3: CASSILGTGETEAFF
D: -; J: TRBJ2-7; V: TRBV15; size: -; DNA: TGTGCCACCAGCAGAGTCAAGGGATACGAGCAGTACTTC; CDR3: CATSRVKGYEQYF
D: -; J: TRBJ1-5; V: TRBV7-8; size: -; DNA: TGTGCCAGCAGCTTAGTAGGGGGTGGGAATCAGCCCCAGCATTTT; CDR3: CASSLVGGGNQPQHF
D: -; J: TRBJ1-1; V: TRBV6-1; size: -; DNA: TGTGCCAGCAGTGAAGCGCATTGGGCCCCTGAAGCTTTCTTT; CDR3: CASSEAHWAPEAFF
D: TRBD1; J: TRBJ1-5; V: TRBV24-1; size: -; DNA: TGTGCCACCAGTGACTCCCGACAGGGTGGCAATCAGCCCCAGCATTTT; CDR3: CATSDSRQGGNQPQHF
D: -; J: TRBJ1-5; V: TRBV5-6; size: -; DNA: TGTGCCAGCAGGAGTAGGGGGACCCAACAGCCCCAGCATTTT; CDR3: CASRSRGTQQPQHF
D: -; J: TRBJ2-3; V: TRBV11-2; size: -; DNA: TGTGCCAGCAGCTTAGGGACCCGACGGTCCTCCCTGGGCGTAGATACGCAGTATTTT; CDR3: CASSLGTRRSSLGVDTQYF
D: TRBD2; J: TRBJ2-7; V: TRBV5-1; size: -; DNA: TGCGCCAGCAGCATCAGACTAGCGGGAGGAAGCACCTACGAGCAGTACTTC; CDR3: CASSIRLAGGSTYEQYF
D: TRBD1; J: TRBJ2-7; V: TRBV5-1; size: -; DNA: TGCGCCAGCAGCTTGTCCGGGACAGTTCTCCCCTACGAGCAGTACTTC; CDR3: CASSLSGTVLPYEQYF
D: -; J: TRBJ1-5; V: TRBV27; size: -; DNA: TGTGCCAGCAGGAGGGACGGAGGCTTTCAGCCCCAGCATTTT; CDR3: CASRRDGGFQPQHF
D: -; J: TRBJ2-7; V: TRBV3-1/TRBV3-2; size: -; DNA: TGTGCCAGCAGCCAATCTGGTTCCTACGAGCAGTACTTC; CDR3: CASSQSGSYEQYF
D: -; J: TRBJ2-1; V: TRBV27; size: -; DNA: TGTGCCAGCAGTTTCCAGGGCCATGAGCAGTTCTTC; CDR3: CASSFQGHEQFF
D: -; J: TRBJ1-1; V: TRBV6-5; size: -; DNA: TGTGCCAGCAGTTACCACAGTAACACTGAAGCTTTCTTT; CDR3: CASSYHSNTEAFF
D: -; J: TRBJ1-5; V: TRBV21-1; size: few; DNA: TGTGCCAGCCCCCTACGGGAACAGCCCCAGCATTTT; CDR3: CASPLREQPQHF
D: TRBD1; J: TRBJ2-3; V: TRBV7-2; size: -; DNA: TGTGCCAGCAGCCCCGGTGGGACAGGGAGGCATACGCAGTATTTT; CDR3: CASSPGGTGRHTQYF
D: TRBD1; J: TRBJ1-1; V: TRBV5-1; size: -; DNA: TGCGCCAGCAGCCCACAGGGGGGGAACACTGAAGCTTTCTTT; CDR3: CASSPQGGNTEAFF
D: -; J: TRBJ2-7; V: TRBV7-9; size: once; DNA: TGTGCCAGCAGCCAAGCAGGGCTCGAGCAGTACTTC; CDR3: CASSQAGLEQYF
D: -; J: TRBJ1-4; V: TRBV28; size: -; DNA: TGTGCCAGCAGTGCCCCGGGCGGCGTTGGGGATGAAAAACTGTTTTTT; CDR3: CASSAPGGVGDEKLFF
D: TRBD1; J: TRBJ2-1; V: TRBV18; size: -; DNA: TGTGCCAGCTCACCACTGGGACAGGACAATGAGCAGTTCTTC; CDR3: CASSPLGQDNEQFF